This TCR beta chain originates from a study of identical twins (dated by TCRdb to 2016 to 2018). A note on the overall study: The study deep-sequenced TCR alpha and beta repertoires from monozygotic twins, unrelated adults of various ages and cord blood to test whether fetal clonotypes persist. Replicate twin experiments were performed at different times using different library preparation protocols to rule out contamination. Results the study describes overall, beyond this receptor: Invariant T cells such as MAIT and iNKT could partly confound zero-insertion analyses, although diverse VJ usage argued against such confounding for most clonotypes. In monozygotic twins, recombination models systematically underestimated out-of-frame TCR alpha sharing, but the models matched the sharing seen between unrelated individuals. Because the same donors could not be followed over many years, the conclusions depended on cross-sectional statistical analysis. Fewer insertions were carried by abundant cord blood beta clonotypes, a similar but weaker trend appeared in young adult naive repertoires, and no such trend appeared in memory repertoires. In beta out-of-frame sequences, excess twin sharing was weaker, because having fewer shared sequences lowered the signal-to-noise ratio. Compared with coincidental sharing between unrelated individuals, out-of-frame TCR alpha sequences shared between twins had an excess of sequences with low generation probability.

Receptor amplification or capture employed 5' RACE. The sequencer listed for this sample is Illumina HiSeq 2000. Template switching added a universal primer binding site, and the final cDNA carried a unique molecular identifier that allowed TCR cDNA molecules to be counted accurately. Specific primers in the conserved constant-segment region were used to synthesize first-strand cDNA for TCR alpha and beta chains. To control for contamination, each cDNA library was double barcoded with a SMART-Mk sample barcode plus Illumina barcodes. Two successive PCR steps introduced TruSeq adapter sequences along with Illumina sample barcodes. Sequencing of the TCR alpha and beta cDNA libraries was done on the Illumina HiSeq platform using custom primers. As for how the authors treated the data: Unique molecular identifiers were extracted from raw reads with MiGEC, and CDR3 positions were determined with MiXCR. Recombination models were inferred per individual with the repgenHMM and IGoR tools using an EM algorithm. Shared clonotypes were analyzed with the tcR package in R, and sharing was normalized by the product of cloneset sizes. To study raw recombination without the effects of thymic and clonal selection, out-of-frame nonproductive sequences were analyzed. TCRdb trimmed the raw reads at Q25, called clones with MiXCR and kept productive beta chains. Rows with a matching CDR3 protein are joined into one entry that keeps the most common DNA and genes. TCRdb's processing, not the study's, gives the V and J calls here. The sample table lists hundreds of thousands of distinct CDR3 sequences, 20% to 30% of them with a count of one. The ten largest clones represent about 2.7% of the sample.

Only healthy Caucasian donors were included. The twin cohort consisted of three pairs of female monozygotic twins, all aged about 18 to 29 years. Positive isolation kits from Invitrogen were used to isolate CD4+ and CD8+ T cell populations. This clonotype was observed a few times. This clone's antigen is unknown. There are no base qualities to consult, and no much larger clone falls within one base. CDR1 and CDR2 (MGHRA, YSYEKL) derive from the germline V gene. The CDR3 measures 16 amino acids from cysteine to phenylalanine. The DNA shown is the 48-base CDR3, in frame from base 1. Trimming leaves V shorter by 0 bases and J shorter by 10 bases, with the junction holding 8 bases beyond the gene matches. This same sample was also part of a study on T cells expressing NK-cell markers. In that second paper, the authors write: In sorted CD3+CD56+NKG2C+, CD3+CD56+NKG2C- and CD3+CD56-NKG2C+ T-cell subsets from 7 to 9 donors, TCR beta-chain repertoires were profiled. Among the eight sequenced donors, only one was HCMV-seronegative, while the other seven were HCMV-seropositive. In several experiments an anti-gammadeltaTCR antibody was added to restrict sorting to alphabetaTCR-expressing T cells. In five to seven donors, the dominant CD3+CD56+NKG2C+ clonotypes were among the top 10 CD8+ clonotypes and accounted for roughly 1.0-7.0% of CD8+ T cells. Those dominant clonotypes were again the most abundant among CD3+CD56-NKG2C+ cells in a handful of donors, at about 28.3-60.1%. Whether the expanded NKG2C-expressing T cell clones were specific for HCMV antigens was left unclear. All eight donors whose samples were sequenced were randomly selected healthy volunteers, three of them men and five women. A commercial ELISA kit detecting HCMV-specific IgG in serum was used to determine HCMV serostatus. MIGEC was used to demultiplex reads and group the reads by UMI, and MiTCR was used to assemble and quantify clonotypes. Only TCR cDNA sequences supported by at least two reads were kept to exclude erroneous sequences. Downstream repertoire analysis used the tcR package, and clonotypes were matched across fractions by CDR3 nucleotide sequence plus V segment. VDJmatch was used to annotate antigen specificity against VDJdb, with one amino acid substitution allowed in CDR3.

Recombination connected TRBV4-1 to TRBJ2-1; TRBD2 aligns with 11 central bases. The source of this sequence is a young woman in good health. The sequencing sample was made of CD4+ T cells sorted from blood. The bases are TGCGCCAGCAGCCAAGAACAAGTAGCGGGGGGGCACGAGCAGTTCTTC. Its coded protein is CASSQEQVAGGHEQFF.